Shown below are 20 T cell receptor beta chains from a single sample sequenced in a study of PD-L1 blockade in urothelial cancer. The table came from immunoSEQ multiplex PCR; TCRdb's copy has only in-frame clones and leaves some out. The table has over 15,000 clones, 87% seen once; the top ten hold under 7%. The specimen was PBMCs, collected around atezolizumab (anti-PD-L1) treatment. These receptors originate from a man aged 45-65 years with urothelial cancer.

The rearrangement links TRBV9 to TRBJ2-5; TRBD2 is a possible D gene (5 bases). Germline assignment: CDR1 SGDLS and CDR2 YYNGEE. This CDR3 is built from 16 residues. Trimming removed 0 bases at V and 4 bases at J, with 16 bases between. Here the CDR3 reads CASSVVETGRGETQYF. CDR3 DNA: TGTGCCAGCAGCGTAGTTGAGACTGGACGGGGAGAGACCCAGTACTTC.

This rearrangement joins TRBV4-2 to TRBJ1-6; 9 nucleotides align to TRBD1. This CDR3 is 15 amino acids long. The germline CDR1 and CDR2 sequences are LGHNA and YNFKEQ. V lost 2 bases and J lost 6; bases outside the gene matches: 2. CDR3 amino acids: CASSQSGQGNSPLHF. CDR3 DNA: TGTGCCAGCAGCCAATCGGGACAGGGTAATTCACCCCTCCACTTT.

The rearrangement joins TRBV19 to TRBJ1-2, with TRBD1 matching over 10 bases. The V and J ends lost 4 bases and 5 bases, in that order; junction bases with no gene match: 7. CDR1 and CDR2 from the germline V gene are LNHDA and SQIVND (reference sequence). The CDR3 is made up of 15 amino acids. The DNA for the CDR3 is TGTGCCAGTAGTAGAGGACAGGGGGAATCATATGGCTACACCTTC. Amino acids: CASSRGQGESYGYTF.

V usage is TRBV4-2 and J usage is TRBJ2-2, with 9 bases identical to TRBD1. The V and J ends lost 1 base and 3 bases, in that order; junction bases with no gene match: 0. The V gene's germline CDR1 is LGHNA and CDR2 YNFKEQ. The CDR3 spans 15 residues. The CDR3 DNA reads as TGTGCCAGCAGCCAAGGGACAGGGGACACCGGGGAGCTGTTTTTT. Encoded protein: CASSQGTGDTGELFF.

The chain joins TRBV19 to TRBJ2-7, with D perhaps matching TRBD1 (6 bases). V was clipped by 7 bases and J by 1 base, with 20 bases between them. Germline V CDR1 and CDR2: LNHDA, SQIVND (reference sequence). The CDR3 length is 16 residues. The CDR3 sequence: CASKGYAGVSSYEQYF. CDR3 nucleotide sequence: TGTGCCAGTAAGGGGTACGCAGGGGTGAGTTCCTACGAGCAGTACTTC.

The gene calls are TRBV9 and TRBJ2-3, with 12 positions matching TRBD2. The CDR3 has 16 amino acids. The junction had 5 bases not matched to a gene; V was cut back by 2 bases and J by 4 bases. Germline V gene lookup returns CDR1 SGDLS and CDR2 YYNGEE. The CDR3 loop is CASSVGTSGWADTQYF. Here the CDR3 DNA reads TGTGCCAGCAGCGTGGGGACTAGCGGGTGGGCAGATACGCAGTATTTT.

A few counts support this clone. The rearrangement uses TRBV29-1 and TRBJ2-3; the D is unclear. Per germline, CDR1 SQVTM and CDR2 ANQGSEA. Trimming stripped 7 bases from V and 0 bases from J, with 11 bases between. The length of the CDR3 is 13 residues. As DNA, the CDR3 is TGCAGCGCCCCCCGGTACAGCACAGATACGCAGTATTTT. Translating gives CSAPRYSTDTQYF.

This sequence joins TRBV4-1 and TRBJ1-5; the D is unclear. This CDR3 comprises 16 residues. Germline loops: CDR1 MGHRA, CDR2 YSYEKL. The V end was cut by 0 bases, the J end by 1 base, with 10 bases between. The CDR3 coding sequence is TGCGCCAGCAGCCAAGATTGGGCCGGCAGCAATCAGCCCCAGCATTTT. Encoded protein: CASSQDWAGSNQPQHF.

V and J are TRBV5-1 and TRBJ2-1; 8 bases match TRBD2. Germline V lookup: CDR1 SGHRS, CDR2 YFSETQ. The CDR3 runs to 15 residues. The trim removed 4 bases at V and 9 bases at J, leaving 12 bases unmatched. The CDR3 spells CASSPGWALAGEQFF. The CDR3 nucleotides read TGCGCCAGCAGCCCAGGGTGGGCTCTAGCGGGTGAGCAGTTCTTC.

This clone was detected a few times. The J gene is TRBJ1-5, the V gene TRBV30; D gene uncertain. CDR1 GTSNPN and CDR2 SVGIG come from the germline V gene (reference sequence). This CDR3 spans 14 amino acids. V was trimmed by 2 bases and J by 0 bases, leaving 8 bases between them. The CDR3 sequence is CAWSWGVSNQPQHF. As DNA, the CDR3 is TGTGCCTGGAGTTGGGGAGTTAGCAATCAGCCCCAGCATTTT.

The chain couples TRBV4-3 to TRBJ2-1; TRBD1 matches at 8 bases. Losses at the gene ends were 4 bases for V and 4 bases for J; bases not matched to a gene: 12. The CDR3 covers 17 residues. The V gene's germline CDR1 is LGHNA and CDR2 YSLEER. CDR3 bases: TGCGCCAGCAGCCGCGGACAGGGTGCCTCGTCTTACAATGAGCAGTTCTTC. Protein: CASSRGQGASSYNEQFF.

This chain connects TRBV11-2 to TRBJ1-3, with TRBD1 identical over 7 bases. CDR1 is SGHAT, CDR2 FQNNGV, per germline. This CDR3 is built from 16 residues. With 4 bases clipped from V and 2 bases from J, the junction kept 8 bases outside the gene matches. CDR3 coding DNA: TGTGCCAGCAGCTCGAGTGACAGGGCAACTGGAAACACCATATATTTT. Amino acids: CASSSSDRATGNTIYF.

CDR3 coding DNA: TGCGCCAGCAGTGTAGGGGGAATTGGGTACGAGCAGTACTTC. It codes for CASSVGGIGYEQYF. The V gene is TRBV10-2, the J gene TRBJ2-7, with D perhaps matching TRBD1 (6 bases). CDR3 length: 14 residues. Germline CDR1 WSHSY, CDR2 SAAADI. The V and J ends lost 4 bases and 4 bases respectively, with 14 bases between them.

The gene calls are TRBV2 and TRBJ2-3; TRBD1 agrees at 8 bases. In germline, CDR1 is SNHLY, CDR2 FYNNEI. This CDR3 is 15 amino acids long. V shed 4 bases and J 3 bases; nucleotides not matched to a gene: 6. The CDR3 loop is CASSAGGVGTDTQYF. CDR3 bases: TGTGCCAGCAGTGCAGGGGGCGTAGGAACAGATACGCAGTATTTT. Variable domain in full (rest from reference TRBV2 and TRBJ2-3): EPEVTQTPSHQVTQMGQEVILRCVPISNHLYFYWYRQILGQKVEFLVSFYNNEISEKSEIFDDQFSVERPDGSNFTLKIRSTKLEDSAMYFCASSAGGVGTDTQYFGPGTRLTVL.

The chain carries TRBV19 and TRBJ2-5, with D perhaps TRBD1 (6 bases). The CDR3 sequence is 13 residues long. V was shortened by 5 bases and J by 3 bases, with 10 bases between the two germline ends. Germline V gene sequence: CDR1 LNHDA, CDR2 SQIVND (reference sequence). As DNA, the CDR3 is TGTGCCAGTAGTTCGACAGGTAAAGAGACCCAGTACTTC. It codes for CASSSTGKETQYF.

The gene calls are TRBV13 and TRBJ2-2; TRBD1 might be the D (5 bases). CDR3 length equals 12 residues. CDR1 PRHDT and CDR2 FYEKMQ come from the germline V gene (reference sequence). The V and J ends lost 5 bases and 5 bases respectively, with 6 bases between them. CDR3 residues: CASSRGTGELFF. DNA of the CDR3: TGTGCCAGCAGCAGGGGTACCGGGGAGCTGTTTTTT. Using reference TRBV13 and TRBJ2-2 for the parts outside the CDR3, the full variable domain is AAGVIQSPRHLIKEKRETATLKCYPIPRHDTVYWYQQGPGQDPQFLISFYEKMQSDKGSIPDRFSAQQFSDYHSELNMSSLELGDSALYFCASSRGTGELFFGEGSRLTVL.

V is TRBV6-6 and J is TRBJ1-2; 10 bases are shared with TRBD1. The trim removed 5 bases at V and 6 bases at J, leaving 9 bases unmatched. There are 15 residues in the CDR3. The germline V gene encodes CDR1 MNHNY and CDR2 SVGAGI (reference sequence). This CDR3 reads CASSTGTGAMHGYTF. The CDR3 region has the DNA TGTGCCAGCAGTACCGGGACAGGGGCGATGCATGGCTACACCTTC.

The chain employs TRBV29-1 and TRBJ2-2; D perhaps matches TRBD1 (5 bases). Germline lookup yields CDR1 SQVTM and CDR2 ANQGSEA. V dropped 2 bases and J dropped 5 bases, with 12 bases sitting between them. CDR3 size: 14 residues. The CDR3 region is CSVEIGVVTGELFF. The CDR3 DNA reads TGCAGCGTTGAAATAGGGGTCGTGACCGGGGAGCTGTTTTTT.

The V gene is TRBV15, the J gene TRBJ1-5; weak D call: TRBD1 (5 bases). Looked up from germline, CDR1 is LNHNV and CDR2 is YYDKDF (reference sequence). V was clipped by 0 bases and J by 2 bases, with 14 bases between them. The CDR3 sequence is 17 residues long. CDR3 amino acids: CATSRDLPQGGNQPQHF. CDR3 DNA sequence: TGTGCCACCAGCAGAGATCTTCCGCAGGGTGGCAATCAGCCCCAGCATTTT.

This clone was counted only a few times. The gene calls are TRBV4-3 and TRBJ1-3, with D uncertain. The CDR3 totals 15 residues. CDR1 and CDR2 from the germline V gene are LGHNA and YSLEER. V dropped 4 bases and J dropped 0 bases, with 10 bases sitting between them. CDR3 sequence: CASSRDTSSGNTIYF. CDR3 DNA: TGCGCCAGCAGCCGAGACACTTCCTCTGGAAACACCATATATTTT.